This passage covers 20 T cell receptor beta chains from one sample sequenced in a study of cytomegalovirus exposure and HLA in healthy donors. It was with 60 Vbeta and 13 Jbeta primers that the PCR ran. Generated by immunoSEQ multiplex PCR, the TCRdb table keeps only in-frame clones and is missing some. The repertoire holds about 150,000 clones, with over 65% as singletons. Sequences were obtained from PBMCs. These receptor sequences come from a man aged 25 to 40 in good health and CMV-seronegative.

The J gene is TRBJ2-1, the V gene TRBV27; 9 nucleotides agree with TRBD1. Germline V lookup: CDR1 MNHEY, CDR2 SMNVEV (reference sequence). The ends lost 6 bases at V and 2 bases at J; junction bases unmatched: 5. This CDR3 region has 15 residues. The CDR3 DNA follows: TGTGCCAGCAGGGAAGGACAGGGGACCTACAATGAGCAGTTCTTC. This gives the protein CASREGQGTYNEQFF.

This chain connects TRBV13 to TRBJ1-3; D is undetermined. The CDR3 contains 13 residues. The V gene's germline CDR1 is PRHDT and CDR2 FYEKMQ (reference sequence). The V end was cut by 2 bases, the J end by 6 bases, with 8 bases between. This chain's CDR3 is CASSLRTLNTIYF. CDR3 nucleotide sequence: TGTGCCAGCAGCTTACGGACTCTAAACACCATATATTTT.

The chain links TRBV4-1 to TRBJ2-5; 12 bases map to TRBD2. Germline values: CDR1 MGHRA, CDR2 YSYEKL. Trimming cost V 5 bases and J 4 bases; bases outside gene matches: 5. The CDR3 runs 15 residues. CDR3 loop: CASSSSGGAAETQYF. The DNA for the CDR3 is TGCGCCAGCAGCTCTAGCGGGGGGGCGGCAGAGACCCAGTACTTC.

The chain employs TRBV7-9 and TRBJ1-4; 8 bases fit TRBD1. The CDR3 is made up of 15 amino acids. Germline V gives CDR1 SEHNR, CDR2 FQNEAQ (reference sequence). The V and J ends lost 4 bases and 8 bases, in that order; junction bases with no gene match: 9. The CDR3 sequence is CASSSSTGVREKLFF. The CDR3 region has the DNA TGTGCCAGCAGCTCTTCGACAGGGGTCCGGGAAAAACTGTTTTTT.

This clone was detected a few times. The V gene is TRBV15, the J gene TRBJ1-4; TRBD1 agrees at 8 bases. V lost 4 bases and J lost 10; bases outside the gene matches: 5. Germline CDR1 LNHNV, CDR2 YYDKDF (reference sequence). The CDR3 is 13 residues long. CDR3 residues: CATSTAGTGKLFF. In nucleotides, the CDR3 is TGTGCCACCAGCACCGCCGGGACAGGAAAACTGTTTTTT.

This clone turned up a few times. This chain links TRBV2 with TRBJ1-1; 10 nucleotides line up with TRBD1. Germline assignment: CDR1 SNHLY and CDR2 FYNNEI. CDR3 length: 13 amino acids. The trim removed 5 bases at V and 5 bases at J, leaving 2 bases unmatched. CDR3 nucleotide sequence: TGTGCCAGCAGTTCGGACAGGGGGACTGAAGCTTTCTTT. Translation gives CASSSDRGTEAFF.

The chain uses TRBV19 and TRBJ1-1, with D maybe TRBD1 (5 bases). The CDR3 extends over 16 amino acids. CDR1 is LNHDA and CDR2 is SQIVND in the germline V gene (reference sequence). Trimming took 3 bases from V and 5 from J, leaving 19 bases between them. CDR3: CASSIQGIRTSTEAFF. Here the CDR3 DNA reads TGTGCCAGTAGTATCCAGGGAATCCGGACGAGTACTGAAGCTTTCTTT.

The CDR3 bases are TGTGCCATCATGGGACAGCCCTACAATGAGCAGTTCTTC. Encoded protein: CAIMGQPYNEQFF. J is TRBJ2-1 and V is TRBV10-3, with 7 nucleotides matching TRBD1. V shed 7 bases, J shed 2 bases, and the junction held 2 bases outside the gene matches. The length of the CDR3 is 13 residues. The germline V gene encodes CDR1 ENHRY and CDR2 SYGVKD.

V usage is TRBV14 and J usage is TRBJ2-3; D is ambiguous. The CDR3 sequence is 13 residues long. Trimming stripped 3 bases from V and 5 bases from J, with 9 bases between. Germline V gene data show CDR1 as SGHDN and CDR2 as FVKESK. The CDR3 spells CASSQGVLDTQYF. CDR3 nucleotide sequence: TGTGCCAGCAGCCAGGGCGTACTAGATACGCAGTATTTT.

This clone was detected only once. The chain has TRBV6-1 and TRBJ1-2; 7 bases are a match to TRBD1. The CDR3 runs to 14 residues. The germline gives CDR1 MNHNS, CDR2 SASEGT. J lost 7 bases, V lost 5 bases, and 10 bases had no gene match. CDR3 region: CASSQLGTASGYTF. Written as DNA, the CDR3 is TGTGCCAGCAGTCAACTTGGGACAGCCAGTGGCTACACCTTC.

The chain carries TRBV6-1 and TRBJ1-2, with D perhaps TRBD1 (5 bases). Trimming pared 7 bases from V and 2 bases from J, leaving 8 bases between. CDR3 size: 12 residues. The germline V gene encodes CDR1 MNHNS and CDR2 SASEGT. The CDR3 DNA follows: TGTGCCAGCAACCCAGGGAACTATGGCTACACCTTC. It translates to CASNPGNYGYTF.

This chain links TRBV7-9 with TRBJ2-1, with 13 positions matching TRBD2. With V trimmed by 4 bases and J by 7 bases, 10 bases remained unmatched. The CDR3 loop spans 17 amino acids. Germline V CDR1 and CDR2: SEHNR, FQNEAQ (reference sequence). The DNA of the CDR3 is TGTGCCAGCAGCTCCAGAGAGGGACTAGCGGGGCTGAATGAGCAGTTCTTC. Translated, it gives CASSSREGLAGLNEQFF.

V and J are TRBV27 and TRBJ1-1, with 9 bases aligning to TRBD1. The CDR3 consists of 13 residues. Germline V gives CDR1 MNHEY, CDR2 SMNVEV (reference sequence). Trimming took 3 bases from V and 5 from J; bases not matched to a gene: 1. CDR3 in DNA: TGTGCCAGCAGTTTTGGGACAGGGACTGAAGCTTTCTTT. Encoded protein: CASSFGTGTEAFF.

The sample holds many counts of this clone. CDR3 nucleotide sequence: TGCGCCAGCAGTTTAGCGGGGGGGCAGTCAGATACGCAGTATTTT. It yields the protein CASSLAGGQSDTQYF. The chain links TRBV5-1 to TRBJ2-3; 11 bases are shared with TRBD2. The germline gives CDR1 SGHRS, CDR2 YFSETQ. This CDR3 has 15 residues. The V and J ends lost 5 bases and 4 bases, in that order; junction bases with no gene match: 6.

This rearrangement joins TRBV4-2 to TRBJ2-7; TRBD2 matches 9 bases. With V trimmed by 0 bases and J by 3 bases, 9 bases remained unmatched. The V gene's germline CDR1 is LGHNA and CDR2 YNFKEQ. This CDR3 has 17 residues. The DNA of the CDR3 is TGTGCCAGCAGCCAAGATCGTGGGCGGGGGGGCTTCTACGAGCAGTACTTC. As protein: CASSQDRGRGGFYEQYF.

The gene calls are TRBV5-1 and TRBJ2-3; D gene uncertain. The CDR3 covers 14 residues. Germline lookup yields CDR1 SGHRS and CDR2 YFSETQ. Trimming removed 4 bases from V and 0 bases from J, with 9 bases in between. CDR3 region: CASSADTSTDTQYF. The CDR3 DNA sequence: TGCGCCAGCAGCGCCGATACTAGCACAGATACGCAGTATTTT. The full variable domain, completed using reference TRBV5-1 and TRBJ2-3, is KAGVTQTPRYLIKTRGQQVTLSCSPISGHRSVSWYQQTPGQGLQFLFEYFSETQRNKGNFPGRFSGRQFSNSRSEMNVSTLELGDSALYLCASSADTSTDTQYFGPGTRLTVL.

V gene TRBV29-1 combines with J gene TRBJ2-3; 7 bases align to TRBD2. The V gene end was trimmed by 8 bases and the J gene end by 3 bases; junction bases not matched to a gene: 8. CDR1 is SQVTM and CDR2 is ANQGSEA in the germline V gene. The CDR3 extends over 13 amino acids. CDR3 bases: TGCAGCTCCGGTGGGGAGGGAACAGATACGCAGTATTTT. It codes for CSSGGEGTDTQYF.

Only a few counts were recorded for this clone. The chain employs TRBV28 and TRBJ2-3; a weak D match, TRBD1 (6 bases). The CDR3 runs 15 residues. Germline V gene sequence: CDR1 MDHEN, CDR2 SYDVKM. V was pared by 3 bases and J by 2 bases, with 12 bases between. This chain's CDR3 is CASSFDRPSTDTQYF. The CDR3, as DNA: TGTGCCAGCAGTTTTGACAGGCCCTCCACAGATACGCAGTATTTT.

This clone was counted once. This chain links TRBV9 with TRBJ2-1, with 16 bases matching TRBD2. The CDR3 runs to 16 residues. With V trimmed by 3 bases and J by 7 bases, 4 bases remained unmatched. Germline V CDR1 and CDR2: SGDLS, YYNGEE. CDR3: CASSAGLAGGLNEQFF. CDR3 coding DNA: TGTGCCAGCAGCGCGGGACTAGCGGGGGGGCTGAATGAGCAGTTCTTC.

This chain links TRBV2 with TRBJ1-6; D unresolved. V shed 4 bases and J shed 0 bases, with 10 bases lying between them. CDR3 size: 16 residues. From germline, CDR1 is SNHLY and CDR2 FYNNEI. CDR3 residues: CASSARRSSYNSPLHF. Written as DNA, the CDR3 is TGTGCCAGCAGTGCTCGCCGGAGCTCCTATAATTCACCCCTCCACTTT.